This is a list of T cell receptor beta chains from one sample in a study of regulatory T cells in long-lasting Graves disease. TCRdb processed the multiplex PCR reads anew with MiXCR; each CDR3 protein has one entry. The table records 350,000 to 400,000 distinct CDR3 sequences, roughly 16% of them present only once. This specimen was peripheral blood mononuclear cells (PBMCs), taken at new diagnosis, from a patient treated with antithyroid drugs. The receptors here all came from a female donor with Graves disease. CDR3s include the opening cysteine and the closing phenylalanine or tryptophan. Each record gives: clone size, V gene, J gene, D gene, CDR3 DNA, CDR3 protein. D genes are given only for firm matches. Where a row states a size, it is once, few, many or the class of an expanded clone; other rows omit it.

clone size: many; V gene: TRBV2; J gene: TRBJ1-5; D gene: .; CDR3 DNA: TGTGCCAGTCAGCGCCGGGGCTACAAAAACAATCAGCCCCAGCATTTT; CDR3 protein: CASQRRGYKNNQPQHF
clone size: .; V gene: TRBV28; J gene: TRBJ2-7; D gene: .; CDR3 DNA: TGTGCCAGCACACCCTTTGGGGAGGACCCCTACGAGCAGTACTTC; CDR3 protein: CASTPFGEDPYEQYF
clone size: many; V gene: TRBV7-2; J gene: TRBJ2-3; D gene: .; CDR3 DNA: TGTGCCAGCAGCCCCACGGACTGCTACACAGATACGCAGTATTTT; CDR3 protein: CASSPTDCYTDTQYF
clone size: many; V gene: TRBV5-1; J gene: TRBJ2-5; D gene: .; CDR3 DNA: TGCGCCAGCAGCTTGGACAGGGTGGACGAGACCCAGTACTTC; CDR3 protein: CASSLDRVDETQYF
clone size: few; V gene: TRBV12-3/TRBV12-4; J gene: TRBJ1-1; D gene: .; CDR3 DNA: TGTGCCACAAAGGGCACCTCAAACACTGAAGCTTTCTTT; CDR3 protein: CATKGTSNTEAFF
clone size: many; V gene: TRBV5-6; J gene: TRBJ2-7; D gene: .; CDR3 DNA: TGTGCCAGCAGCCCTGGACTCTTAGCCTACGAGCAGTACTTC; CDR3 protein: CASSPGLLAYEQYF
clone size: few; V gene: TRBV25-1; J gene: TRBJ1-2; D gene: .; CDR3 DNA: TGTGCCAGCAGCGAGCCCACGGGAGACTATGGCTACACCTTC; CDR3 protein: CASSEPTGDYGYTF
clone size: .; V gene: TRBV19; J gene: TRBJ2-2; D gene: .; CDR3 DNA: TGTGCCAGTAGTATCTCCTTGGACGGGGAGCTGTTTTTT; CDR3 protein: CASSISLDGELFF
clone size: many; V gene: TRBV10-3; J gene: TRBJ1-1; D gene: .; CDR3 DNA: TGTGCCATCAGTGAGAGGGATGGGAAGCCTGAAGCTTTCTTT; CDR3 protein: CAISERDGKPEAFF
clone size: .; V gene: TRBV6-2/TRBV6-3; J gene: TRBJ2-1; D gene: .; CDR3 DNA: TGTGCCAGCAGTTACCCGGGACAGGGGGGACTAGCGACATACAATGAGCAGTTCTTC; CDR3 protein: CASSYPGQGGLATYNEQFF
clone size: .; V gene: TRBV13; J gene: TRBJ2-1; D gene: .; CDR3 DNA: TGTGCCAGCAGCACCGGACGGGGTACCTACGAGCAGTTCTTC; CDR3 protein: CASSTGRGTYEQFF
clone size: .; V gene: TRBV29-1; J gene: TRBJ1-2; D gene: .; CDR3 DNA: TGCAGCGTCGGGACACCCCTAGGCTACACCTTC; CDR3 protein: CSVGTPLGYTF
clone size: many; V gene: TRBV24-1; J gene: TRBJ2-2; D gene: .; CDR3 DNA: TGTGCCACCAGTGTCCTAGACATGGTCTCGAACACCGGGGAGCTGTTTTTT; CDR3 protein: CATSVLDMVSNTGELFF
clone size: many; V gene: TRBV7-3; J gene: TRBJ2-3; D gene: .; CDR3 DNA: TGTGCCAGCAGCTTGTATGATAACACAGATACGCAGTATTTT; CDR3 protein: CASSLYDNTDTQYF
clone size: few; V gene: TRBV2; J gene: TRBJ2-2; D gene: TRBD1; CDR3 DNA: TGTGCCAGCAGTGACTGGGGGACAGGGGGATCCGGGGAGCTGTTTTTT; CDR3 protein: CASSDWGTGGSGELFF
clone size: .; V gene: TRBV13; J gene: TRBJ2-5; D gene: .; CDR3 DNA: TGTGCCAGCAGCAAGCTGAGGGGACAAGAGACCCAGTACTTC; CDR3 protein: CASSKLRGQETQYF
clone size: many; V gene: TRBV5-5; J gene: TRBJ2-4; D gene: TRBD2; CDR3 DNA: TGTGCCAGCAGCGAACCGGGGGGCAAAAACATTCAGTACTTC; CDR3 protein: CASSEPGGKNIQYF
clone size: many; V gene: TRBV2; J gene: TRBJ1-2; D gene: TRBD1; CDR3 DNA: TGTGCCAGCAGCCTTGACAGGGAGTCCACCTTC; CDR3 protein: CASSLDRESTF
clone size: .; V gene: TRBV4-1; J gene: TRBJ2-7; D gene: .; CDR3 DNA: TGCGCCAGCAGCCAACCCCAACAGGGGAGGTACGAGCAGTACTTC; CDR3 protein: CASSQPQQGRYEQYF